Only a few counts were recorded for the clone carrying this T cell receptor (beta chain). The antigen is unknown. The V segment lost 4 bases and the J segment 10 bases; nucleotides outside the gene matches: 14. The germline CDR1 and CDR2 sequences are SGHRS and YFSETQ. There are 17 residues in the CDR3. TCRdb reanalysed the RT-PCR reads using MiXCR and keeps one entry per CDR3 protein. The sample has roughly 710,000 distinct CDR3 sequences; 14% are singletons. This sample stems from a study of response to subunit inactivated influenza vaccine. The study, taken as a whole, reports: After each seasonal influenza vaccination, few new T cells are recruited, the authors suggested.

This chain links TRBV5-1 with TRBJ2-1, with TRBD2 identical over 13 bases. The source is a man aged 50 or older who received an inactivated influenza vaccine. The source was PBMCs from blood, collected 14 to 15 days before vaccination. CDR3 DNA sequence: TGCGCCAGCAGCCCCCAACCGGGACTAGCGGGAAATAAGGAGCAGTTCTTC. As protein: CASSPQPGLAGNKEQFF.